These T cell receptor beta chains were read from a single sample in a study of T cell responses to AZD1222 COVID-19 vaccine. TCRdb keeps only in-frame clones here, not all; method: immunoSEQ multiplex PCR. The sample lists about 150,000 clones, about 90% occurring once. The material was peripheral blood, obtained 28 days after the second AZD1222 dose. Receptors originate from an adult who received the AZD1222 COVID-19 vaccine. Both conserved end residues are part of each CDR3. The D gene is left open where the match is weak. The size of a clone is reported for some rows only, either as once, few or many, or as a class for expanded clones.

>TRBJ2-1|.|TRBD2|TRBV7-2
CASSLAGGPREQFF
TGTGCCAGCAGCTTAGCGGGAGGGCCCCGGGAGCAGTTCTTC
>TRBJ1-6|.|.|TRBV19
CASSKNTPYNSPLHF
TGTGCCAGTAGTAAAAACACGCCGTATAATTCACCCCTCCACTTT
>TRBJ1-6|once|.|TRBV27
CASSLWRNSPLHF
TGTGCCAGCAGTTTATGGCGGAATTCACCCCTCCACTTT
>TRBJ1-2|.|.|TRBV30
CAWSEGYGYTF
TGTGCCTGGTCGGAGGGGTATGGCTACACCTTC
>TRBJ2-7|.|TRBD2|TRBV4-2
CASSQDGGGRVLAYEQYF
TGTGCCAGCAGCCAGGATGGGGGCGGGAGGGTACTCGCCTACGAGCAGTACTTC
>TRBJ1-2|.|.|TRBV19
CASSTPPNQGYTF
TGTGCCAGTTCCACTCCACCCAACCAGGGCTACACCTTC
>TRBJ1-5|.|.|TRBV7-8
CASSLALRTERNQPQHF
TGTGCCAGCAGCTTAGCTTTACGGACGGAAAGAAATCAGCCCCAGCATTTT
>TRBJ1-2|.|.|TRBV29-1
CSVEGQLDSYTF
TGCAGCGTTGAAGGACAGCTAGATAGCTACACCTTC
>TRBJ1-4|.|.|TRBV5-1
CASRSQPLGEKLFF
TGCGCCAGCAGAAGCCAGCCGCTTGGGGAAAAACTGTTTTTT
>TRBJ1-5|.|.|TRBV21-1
CASSKRGGAGPLQPQHF
TGTGCCAGCAGCAAAAGGGGTGGGGCAGGGCCTCTTCAGCCCCAGCATTTT
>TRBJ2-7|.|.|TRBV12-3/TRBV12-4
CASRTRSGGEQYF
TGTGCCAGCAGGACCCGGAGTGGGGGCGAGCAGTACTTC
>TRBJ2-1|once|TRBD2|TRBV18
CASSPPAGGLSSYNEQFF
TGTGCCAGCTCACCACCAGCGGGGGGGTTGAGCTCCTACAATGAGCAGTTCTTC
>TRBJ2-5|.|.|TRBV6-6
CASTASQETQYF
TGTGCCAGCACGGCTAGCCAAGAGACCCAGTACTTC
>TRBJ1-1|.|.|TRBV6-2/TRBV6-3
CASSYLGHPNTEAFF
TGTGCCAGCAGTTACTTGGGGCATCCGAACACTGAAGCTTTCTTT
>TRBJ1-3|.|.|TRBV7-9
CASSLRDTNSYSGNTIYF
TGTGCCAGCAGCTTACGGGACACGAACTCCTACTCTGGAAACACCATATATTTT
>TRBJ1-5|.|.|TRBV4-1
CASSQEVGQMNQPQHF
TGCGCCAGCAGCCAAGAAGTCGGACAGATGAATCAGCCCCAGCATTTT
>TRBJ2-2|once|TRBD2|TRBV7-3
CAAQREGSGELFF
TGTGCGGCGCAAAGGGAGGGGTCGGGGGAGCTGTTTTTT
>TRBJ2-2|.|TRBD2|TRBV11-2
CASSLDPSGVRNTGELFF
TGTGCCAGCAGCTTAGATCCTAGCGGGGTTCGAAACACCGGGGAGCTGTTTTTT
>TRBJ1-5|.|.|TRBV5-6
CASSRNRVLRQPQHF
TGTGCCAGCAGCAGAAACAGGGTCCTGAGGCAGCCCCAGCATTTT
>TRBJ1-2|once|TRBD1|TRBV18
CASSLDRGRPPLDYGYTF
TGTGCCAGCTCACTGGACAGGGGGCGTCCCCCATTGGACTATGGCTACACCTTC
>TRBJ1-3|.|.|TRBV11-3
CASSLTSYTIYF
TGTGCCAGCAGCTTAACATCGTACACCATATATTTT
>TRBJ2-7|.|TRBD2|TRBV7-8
CASSQRRGAQYEQYF
TGTGCCAGCAGCCAGAGGCGGGGGGCCCAATACGAGCAGTACTTC
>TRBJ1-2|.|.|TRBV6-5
CASKRDLDYGYTF
TGTGCCAGCAAGCGGGATTTGGACTATGGCTACACCTTC
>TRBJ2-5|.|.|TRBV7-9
CASSTTSLQETQYF
TGTGCCAGCAGCACGACTAGTTTGCAAGAGACCCAGTACTTC
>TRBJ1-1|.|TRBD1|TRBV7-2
CASSSRPGQGEAFF
TGTGCCAGCAGTTCTAGACCGGGACAGGGTGAAGCTTTCTTT
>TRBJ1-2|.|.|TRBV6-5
CASSYSQISNYGYTF
TGTGCCAGCAGTTACTCCCAGATTTCTAACTATGGCTACACCTTC
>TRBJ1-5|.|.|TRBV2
CASKKGPYSNQPQHF
TGTGCCAGCAAGAAGGGGCCTTATAGCAATCAGCCCCAGCATTTT
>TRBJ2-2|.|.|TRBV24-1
CATSDQGKMDTGELFF
TGTGCCACCAGTGATCAGGGGAAGATGGACACCGGGGAGCTGTTTTTT
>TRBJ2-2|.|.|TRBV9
CASSVGPGTAAGELFF
TGTGCCAGCAGCGTAGGTCCCGGGACCGCTGCCGGGGAGCTGTTTTTT
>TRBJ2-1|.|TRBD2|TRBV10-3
CAITKGLEYNEQFF
TGTGCCATCACGAAGGGACTAGAGTACAATGAGCAGTTCTTC
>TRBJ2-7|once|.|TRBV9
CASSVDDSPSYEQYF
TGTGCCAGCAGCGTAGATGACAGCCCCTCCTACGAGCAGTACTTC
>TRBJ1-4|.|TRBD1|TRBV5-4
CASTQGQENEKLFF
TGTGCCAGCACCCAAGGACAGGAGAATGAAAAACTGTTTTTT
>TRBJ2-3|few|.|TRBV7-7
CASSPQVTTDTQYF
TGTGCTAGCAGCCCCCAGGTTACCACAGATACGCAGTATTTT
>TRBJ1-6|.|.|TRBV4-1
CASSQDLNSPLHF
TGCGCCAGCAGCCAAGATCTGAATTCACCCCTCCACTTT
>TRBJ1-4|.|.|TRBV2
CASSESQPEGEKLFF
TGTGCCAGCAGTGAATCTCAGCCTGAGGGTGAAAAACTGTTTTTT
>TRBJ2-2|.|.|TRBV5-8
CASSLRRQTNTGELFF
TGTGCCAGCAGCTTGCGCAGACAGACGAACACCGGGGAGCTGTTTTTT
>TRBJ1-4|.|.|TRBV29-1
CSVEDGGSAGIEKLFF
TGCAGCGTTGAAGATGGGGGGTCCGCCGGTATTGAAAAACTGTTTTTT
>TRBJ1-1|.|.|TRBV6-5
CASSIQENTEAFF
TGTGCCAGCAGCATACAGGAGAACACTGAAGCTTTCTTT
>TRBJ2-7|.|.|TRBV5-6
CASSPRGRRSYEQYF
TGTGCCAGCAGCCCGCGGGGCAGGCGATCCTACGAGCAGTACTTC
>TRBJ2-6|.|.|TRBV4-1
CASSPQLTGANVLTF
TGCGCCAGCAGCCCTCAACTGACTGGGGCCAACGTCCTGACTTTC
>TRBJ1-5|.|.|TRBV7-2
CASSLENQPQHF
TGTGCCAGCAGCTTGGAGAATCAGCCCCAGCATTTT
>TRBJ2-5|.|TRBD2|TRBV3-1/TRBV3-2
CASSQGLAGEETQYF
TGTGCCAGCAGCCAAGGACTAGCGGGGGAAGAGACCCAGTACTTC
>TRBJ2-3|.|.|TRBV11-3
CASSPQLDLMMDTQYF
TGTGCCAGCAGCCCGCAGTTAGATTTGATGATGGATACGCAGTATTTT
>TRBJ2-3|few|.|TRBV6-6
CASSHGWGGPDTQYF
TGTGCCAGCAGCCACGGGTGGGGTGGGCCAGATACGCAGTATTTT
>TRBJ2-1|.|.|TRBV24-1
CATSDFFGAREETGDFSYNEQFF
TGTGCCACCAGTGATTTCTTTGGGGCACGTGAGGAGACGGGGGACTTCTCCTACAATGAGCAGTTCTTC
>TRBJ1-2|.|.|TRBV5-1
CASSSERAEVRYGYTF
TGCGCCAGCAGCTCCGAGCGGGCGGAGGTGAGGTATGGCTACACCTTC
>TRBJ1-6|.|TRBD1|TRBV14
CASRNRDSLNSPLHF
TGTGCCAGCCGAAACCGGGACAGCCTTAATTCACCCCTCCACTTT
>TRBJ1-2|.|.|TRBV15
CATSREFGTTGVSGYTF
TGTGCCACCAGCAGAGAGTTTGGGACAACGGGAGTTAGCGGCTACACCTTC
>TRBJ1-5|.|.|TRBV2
CASSETLGPGVAQPQHF
TGTGCCAGCAGTGAAACATTGGGGCCAGGGGTGGCTCAGCCCCAGCATTTT
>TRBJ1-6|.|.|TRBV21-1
CASKRGRHRNSPLHF
TGTGCCAGCAAAAGGGGCCGGCATAGAAATTCACCCCTCCACTTT
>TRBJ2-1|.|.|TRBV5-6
CASRGIGGGFNEQFF
TGTGCCAGCCGTGGGATAGGGGGAGGGTTCAATGAGCAGTTCTTC
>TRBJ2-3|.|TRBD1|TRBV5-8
CASSLQGISRTDTQYF
TGTGCCAGCAGCTTACAGGGGATTTCGCGCACAGATACGCAGTATTTT
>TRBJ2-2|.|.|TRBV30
CAWSATRSTGELFF
TGTGCCTGGAGCGCTACTAGAAGCACCGGGGAGCTGTTTTTT
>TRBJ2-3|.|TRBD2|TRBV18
CASSPPGLASTDTQYF
TGTGCCAGCTCACCCCCGGGACTAGCTAGCACAGATACGCAGTATTTT
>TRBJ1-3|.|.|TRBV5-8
CASSFRDIGNTIYF
TGTGCCAGCAGCTTCCGGGACATTGGAAACACCATATATTTT
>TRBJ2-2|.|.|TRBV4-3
CASSQGKGYTGELFF
TGCGCCAGCAGCCAAGGCAAGGGGTACACCGGGGAGCTGTTTTTT